The following is a TCR beta chain sequence with its context. This clone's antigen is unknown. No clone much larger than this one lies a single base away; base qualities are absent. The data originate from a study of blood T cells in healthy people across ages (dated by TCRdb to about 2015). With respect to the entire study: Template switching captured roughly one uniquely barcoded TCR beta cDNA molecule per two T cells in model experiments. Age-related changes in TCR beta repertoire diversity were measured in the study by deep sequencing normalized with unique cDNA molecular identifiers. Four age groups were formed from the donors: young (average roughly 15 years), middle-aged (just under 40), aged (62) and long-lived (less than 85). To avoid experimental bias, donors of different ages were randomly spread across the sequencing lanes. The study analyzed two additional independent replicas of 1 million unique cDNA reads from the same blood draw for two donors, one aged 18 to 29 and one aged 80 or older.

The library was generated by 5' RACE. For sequencing, an Illumina HiSeq 2500 was employed. A second about 7 to 12 cycle PCR used a sample-barcoded 5' primer and a J-beta primer mix. Each TCR beta cDNA molecule received a unique molecular identifier from a template-switch 5' adaptor carrying 12 random nucleotides. Each sample yielded at least 3 million CDR3-containing paired-end reads. The Mint cDNA synthesis kit, primed by a TRBC-specific oligonucleotide, was used to synthesize first-strand cDNA from all RNA. All cDNA was treated with uracil-DNA glycosylase and then went through a first 18-cycle PCR with the universal primers M1SS and BC2_uni_R. Turning to the authors' computational methods: For normalization, 1 million high-quality reads, each with a distinct molecular identifier, were randomly selected from each sample. Reads sharing molecular identifiers were discarded rather than binned into consensus sequences. MiTCR, with a Q25 quality threshold and the strictest error-elimination algorithm, was used for CDR3 identification, clonotype clustering and error correction. A nonparametric unseen species model with Euler transformation was used to estimate a lower bound on total TCR beta diversity. Clones were called with MiXCR by TCRdb after fastp trimmed the public reads at Q25, and only in-frame beta chains were retained. Rows with a matching CDR3 protein are joined into one entry that keeps the most common DNA and genes. The authors' filters were not applied to this entry. For this sample the table gives about 1,400,000 distinct CDR3 sequences, of which about 40% were detected only once. The ten most abundant clones make up under 8% of the sample.

The CDR3 runs 14 residues from the cysteine to the phenylalanine. Kept here is only the CDR3 DNA, which spans 42 bases and is read in frame from base 1. The germline V gene provides CDR1 SGHTA and CDR2 FQGNSA. V is pared back by 5 bases and J by 2 bases, with 13 bases lying between the germline termini. The donors were roughly 40 Caucasian individuals from Russia, aged about 6 to 95 years, who were systemically healthy. Around 10 milliliters of peripheral blood were collected from each donor into EDTA-treated Vacutainer tubes. Ficoll-Paque density-gradient centrifugation was used to isolate PBMCs, with at least 7 million obtained per sample. Total RNA was extracted from PBMCs with Trizol reagent, with at least 6 micrograms obtained per sample. The percentages of naive CD45RAhigh/CD27high T cells were determined by flow cytometry on a PBMC aliquot from every donor. The paper's findings and limits, for the study overall: As age increased, observed TCR beta diversity per million T cells dropped in a roughly linear way, and a significant reduction was already evident by age approximately 40. A strong correlation was found between observed TCR beta diversity and the percentage of naive T cells measured by flow cytometry. The CMV infection status of donors was not known, potentially confounding age-related changes in expanded clonotypes. Conclusive comparison of naive and antigen-experienced compartments was prevented by the profiling of bulk unsorted PBMCs. Compared with the aged group, more naive CD4+ T cells, fewer expanded clones and increased TCR diversity were shown by the long-lived group, suggesting age selection. Estimates of total diversity from one million sequenced T cells were regarded as lower bounds and underestimates.

This TCR derives from a woman under 30 in good health. The chain couples TRBV7-2 to TRBJ2-7, and the D gene may be TRBD2, 6 bases matching. Sequenced material: blood. The CDR3 corresponds to CASSERGWAYEQYF. The nucleotide sequence reads as follows: TGTGCCAGCAGCGAACGGGGGTGGGCCTACGAGCAGTACTTC.